These T cell receptor beta chains were read from a single sample in a study of blood T cell repertoires in COVID-19. The table came from immunoSEQ multiplex PCR; TCRdb's copy has only in-frame clones and leaves some out. This sample yields fewer than 300,000 clones, of which roughly 88% are seen a single time; 9.4% belongs to the top ten. The sample comprised peripheral blood. Receptors originate from a man younger than 35 with active or convalescent COVID-19. CDR3s include the opening cysteine and the closing phenylalanine or tryptophan. D genes are given only for firm matches. Clone size is shown for a subset of rows, as once, few, many or a class of expanded clone.

V	J	D	size	CDR3	DNA
TRBV5-6	TRBJ1-4	.	.	CASSFGQGETNEKLFF	TGTGCCAGCAGCTTTGGTCAGGGCGAGACTAATGAAAAACTGTTTTTT
TRBV29-1	TRBJ1-1	TRBD1	once	CSYETPQGPEAFF	TGCAGCTATGAAACCCCACAGGGGCCTGAAGCTTTCTTT
TRBV7-9	TRBJ2-3	TRBD1	.	CASSKGQRHPLDTQYF	TGTGCCAGCAGCAAGGGACAGCGCCACCCTTTAGATACGCAGTATTTT
TRBV13	TRBJ1-4	TRBD1	.	CASSSGQGGEKLFF	TGTGCCAGCAGTTCAGGACAGGGGGGTGAAAAACTGTTTTTT
TRBV12-3/TRBV12-4	TRBJ1-2	.	.	CASSSQGIWTF	TGTGCCAGCAGTTCCCAGGGTATTTGGACCTTC
TRBV7-8	TRBJ2-3	.	.	CASSLAKINSLDTQYF	TGTGCCAGCAGCTTAGCGAAAATTAACAGTTTGGATACGCAGTATTTT
TRBV6-2/TRBV6-3	TRBJ1-2	.	few	CASSSLYGYTF	TGTGCCAGCAGCTCTCTCTATGGCTACACCTTC
TRBV18	TRBJ1-1	TRBD1	.	CASSPSFSRQGRMNTEAFF	TGTGCCAGCTCACCAAGTTTTTCTAGACAGGGGCGGATGAACACTGAAGCTTTCTTT
TRBV24-1	TRBJ1-2	.	.	CATSDGDPGMGYGYTF	TGTGCCACCAGTGATGGAGACCCTGGCATGGGCTATGGCTACACCTTC
TRBV4-3	TRBJ1-1	.	many	CASSQERAINTEAFF	TGCGCCAGCAGCCAAGAGAGGGCTATCAACACTGAAGCTTTCTTT
TRBV29-1	TRBJ1-2	TRBD1	.	CSVEEGQGGYGYTF	TGCAGCGTTGAAGAGGGACAGGGAGGGTATGGCTACACCTTC
TRBV10-2	TRBJ1-1	TRBD1	.	CASNTGAHTWNTEAFF	TGCGCCAGCAATACAGGGGCGCACACATGGAACACTGAAGCTTTCTTT
TRBV6-5	TRBJ1-3	TRBD1	once	CASSYGGQGGNTIYF	TGTGCCAGCAGTTATGGGGGACAGGGAGGAAACACCATATATTTT
TRBV13	TRBJ1-2	.	.	CASSPPTPGYYGYTF	TGTGCCAGCAGCCCGCCGACCCCGGGTTACTATGGCTACACCTTC
TRBV19	TRBJ1-1	TRBD1	.	CASSIRGLYTEAFF	TGTGCCAGTAGTATCAGGGGGCTGTACACTGAAGCTTTCTTT
TRBV5-5	TRBJ2-7	.	.	CASSPAGAVQYF	TGTGCCAGCAGCCCGGCAGGGGCCGTGCAGTACTTC
TRBV6-5	TRBJ2-1	TRBD1	.	CASSYSRDSNEQFF	TGTGCCAGCAGTTACTCAAGGGACAGCAATGAGCAGTTCTTC